Listed here is a single T cell receptor beta chain. Its antigen is as yet unknown. A read error may account for a junction end that differs from germline. The V gene's germline CDR1 is MNHNY and CDR2 SVGAGI (reference sequence). The CDR3 sequence is 17 residues long. CDR3 and TCR beta VDJ profiling relied on genomic DNA as the template. Each CDR3 protein is one row after TCRdb ran MiXCR on the reads. The sample holds 200,000 to 300,000 distinct CDR3 sequences, approximately 45% seen once. This entry belongs to a study of CD8+CD57+ T cells in acquired aplastic anemia. On the study more broadly: Sorted CD4+ and CD8+ cells yielded around 3 ug of DNA on average.

Only patients with CD8+CD57+ cell expansion on flow cytometry were chosen for sequencing. Notes on the study in general: Both patients and controls carried the same twenty-nine CD8+ CDR3 sequences. Significant differences in CD8+ Simpson's diversity were not observed between patients and controls.

The sample consisted of sorted CD4+, CD8+, or CD8+CD57+ T cells (not recorded which) from PBMCs. The clonotype was recovered from a human donor with aplastic anemia. The chain employs TRBV6-6 and TRBJ2-1, with 16 bases aligning to TRBD2. CDR3 in DNA: TGTGCCAGCAGTGAAAGGGGGACTAGCGGGAGGGTCAATGAGCAATTCTTC. Its translation is CASSERGTSGRVNEQFF.